This T cell receptor beta chain came from a study of T-cell reconstitution after alpha-beta-depleted transplantation in children. This clonotype was recorded at least ten times. The antigen is not known. The study's findings and limits: One year after transplant, T-cell counts and diversity came mostly from newly produced T cells. After transplant, at about two months, alpha-beta T cells were reportedly derived from several hundred expanded graft clones. Diversity of TCRbeta at day 60 was high in some patients, arising from surviving recipient T cells and thymic progenitors.

Unique molecular identifiers were incorporated during preparation of the TCRbeta library. TCRdb re-called the PCR reads through MiXCR, storing one row per CDR3 protein. The sample lists about 980,000 distinct CDR3 sequences; roughly 29% were seen once. The CDR3 covers 13 residues. The germline V and J ends were trimmed by 1 base and 1 base, with 6 bases remaining between them. Per the germline V gene, CDR1 is DFQATT and CDR2 is SNEGSKA (reference sequence). This material consisted of PBMCs, mostly from graft donor cells, taken 360 days after TCRalphabeta/CD19-depleted stem cell transplant. The sequence derives from a boy younger than two who had a stem cell transplant for SCID, so the T cells may come from the graft donor. The chain carries TRBV20-1 and TRBJ2-3, with D possibly matching TRBD2 (5 bases). The CDR3 sequence is CSARAGGTDTQYF. The CDR3 coding sequence is TGCAGTGCTAGAGCCGGGGGCACAGATACGCAGTATTTT.